This TCR beta chain derives from a study of T cell repertoires in cytomegalovirus infection (dated by TCRdb to the late 2010s). For the wider study: Donor HLA type was relevant to the analysis, as public TCR beta signatures indicated carriage of CMV infection together with the matching HLA type. Broader findings and caveats from the paper: In the ex vivo response, HLA-C-restricted CMV-specific TCR beta clonotypes were dominant, and in two of eight donors the single most frequent clonotype came from this HLA-C-restricted group. In both this cohort and an independent cohort of a few hundred donors, the cumulative frequency of public TCR beta family members distinguished carriers of CMV infection plus the relevant HLA type.

In regard to this clonotype: The antigen it binds to is not known. Base qualities are not recorded, but no much larger clone differs from it by a single base.

Data came from an Illumina HiSeq 1500. Starting from the raw public reads, TCRdb applied fastp trimming at Q25, assembled clones with MiXCR and retained in-frame beta chains. Entries are consolidated by CDR3 protein sequence, retaining the most common genes and DNA. This sample has 150,000 to 200,000 distinct CDR3 sequences in its table, and about 30% of those were observed once. In total, the top ten clones hold 30% to 35% of the sample. V and J are truncated by 2 bases and 2 bases respectively, leaving an intervening sequence of 9 bases. Sequences SGHRS (CDR1) and YFSETQ (CDR2) are obtained from the germline V gene. The CDR3 sequence holds 14 residues, the cysteine and phenylalanine included. Left in the record is the CDR3 DNA by itself, 42 bases read in frame from the first base.

This sequence uses TRBV5-1 and TRBJ2-3, with no confident D gene call. This sequence was found in a human donor in good health (CMV status not recorded). Some clones in this sample may be carry-over from other donors' samples. The specimen was PBMCs. The DNA sequence is TGCGCCAGCAGCTTTTTGGGATTCACAGATACGCAGTATTTT. Translated, it gives CASSFLGFTDTQYF.